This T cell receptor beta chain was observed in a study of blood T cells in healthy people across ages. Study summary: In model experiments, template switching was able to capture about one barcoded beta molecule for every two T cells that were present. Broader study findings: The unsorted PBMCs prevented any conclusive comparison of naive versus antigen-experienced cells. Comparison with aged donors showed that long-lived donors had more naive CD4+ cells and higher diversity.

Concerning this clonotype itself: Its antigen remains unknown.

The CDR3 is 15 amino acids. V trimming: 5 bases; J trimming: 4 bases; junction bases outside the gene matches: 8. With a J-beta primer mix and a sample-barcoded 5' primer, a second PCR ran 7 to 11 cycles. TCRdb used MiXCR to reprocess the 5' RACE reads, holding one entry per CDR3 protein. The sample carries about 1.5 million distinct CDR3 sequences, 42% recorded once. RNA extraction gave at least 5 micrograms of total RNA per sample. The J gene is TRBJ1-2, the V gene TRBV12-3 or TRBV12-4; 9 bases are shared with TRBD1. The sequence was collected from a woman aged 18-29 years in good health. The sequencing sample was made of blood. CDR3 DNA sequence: TGTGCCAGCAGTGTATTTAGGGACAGGGCCTATGGCTACACCTTC. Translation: CASSVFRDRAYGYTF.